The sequence of this T cell receptor (beta chain) was determined in a study of response to subunit inactivated influenza vaccine. TCRdb fed the RT-PCR reads into MiXCR, producing one record per CDR3 protein. The sample consists of around 760,000 distinct CDR3 sequences, approximately 15% of them appearing once. The material sequenced was PBMCs from blood, taken around 14 days before vaccination. The TCR originated in a man between 50 and 59 years old who received an inactivated influenza vaccine.

The CDR3 DNA reads as TGCGCCAGCAGCCTCTTGACAGGGGACCAATTTCCCATGAACACTGAAGCTTTCTTT. This translates into CASSLLTGDQFPMNTEAFF. V and J are TRBV4-1 and TRBJ1-1; 8 bases align to TRBD1. The CDR3 runs 19 residues. In germline, CDR1 is MGHRA, CDR2 YSYEKL. The J segment lost 0 bases and the V segment lost 4 bases, leaving 16 bases of the junction unmatched.